This T cell receptor beta chain was identified in a study of blood T cell repertoires in COVID-19. Across the study: COVID-19 samples, acute and convalescent, were from the United States, Italy and Spain. The cDNA or gDNA used as material had been derived from T cells, B-cell-depleted T cells, or PBMCs.

Original processing methods: Reference gene primer amplification yielded estimated nucleated cell counts. Generated by immunoSEQ multiplex PCR, the TCRdb table keeps only in-frame clones and is missing some. From that table come the V and J calls and clone size; the DNA was used to work out D and trimming. The sample includes tens of thousands of clones, around four fifths of them seen just once. J gave up 7 bases and V 2 bases, and 8 bases lay outside the gene matches. The CDR3 spans 16 residues. CDR1 is SGDLS, CDR2 YYNGEE, per germline. The sequenced sample was peripheral blood. This clonotype was sampled from a man of 80 years or more with active or convalescent COVID-19. The chain carries TRBV9 and TRBJ2-1; 11 bases match TRBD2. DNA of the CDR3: TGTGCCAGCAGCGTGGTTAGCGGGGGGGCATATAATGAGCAGTTCTTC. It translates to CASSVVSGGAYNEQFF.